The clone carrying this T cell receptor (beta chain) came up many times. Diagnoses rested on clinical symptoms, serum thyroxine and TRAb, thyroid ultrasound and orbital computed tomography. This entry belongs to a study of T cells in Graves' hyperthyroidism and ophthalmopathy. Amplified TCR beta CDR3 regions derived from RNA transcripts. TCR CDR3 underwent first-round RT-PCR with the HTBI primer set. TCRdb reanalysed the multiplex PCR reads using MiXCR and keeps one entry per CDR3 protein. The sample records fewer than 500,000 distinct CDR3 sequences, roughly 15% being singletons. The CDR3 has 16 residues. CDR1 and CDR2 from the germline V gene are MNHEY and SVGAGI. After removal of 2 bases from V and 1 base from J, the junction contained 3 bases not matched to a gene.

This sequence originates from a man younger than 30 with Graves' ophthalmopathy. V and J are TRBV6-5 and TRBJ2-2, with TRBD1 matching 8 bases. Sequencing was performed on blood. CDR3 bases: TGTGCCAGCAGTTACAGTGGACAGGGGAACACCGGGGAGCTGTTTTTT. It specifies CASSYSGQGNTGELFF.